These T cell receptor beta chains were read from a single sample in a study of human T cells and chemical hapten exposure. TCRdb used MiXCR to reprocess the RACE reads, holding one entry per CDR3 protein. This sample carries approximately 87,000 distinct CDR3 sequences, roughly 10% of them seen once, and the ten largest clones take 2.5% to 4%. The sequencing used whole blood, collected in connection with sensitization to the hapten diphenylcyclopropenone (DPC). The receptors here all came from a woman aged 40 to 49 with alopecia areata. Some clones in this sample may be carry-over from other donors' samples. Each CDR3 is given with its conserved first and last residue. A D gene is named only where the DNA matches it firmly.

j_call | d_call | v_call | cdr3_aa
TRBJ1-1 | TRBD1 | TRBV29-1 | CSVSVGQGNTEAFF
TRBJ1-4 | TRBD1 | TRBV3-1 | CASSQEDPGQGYEKLFF
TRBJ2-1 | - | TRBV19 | CASSITTYNEQFF
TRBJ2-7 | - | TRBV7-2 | CASSLTWTGMHEQYF
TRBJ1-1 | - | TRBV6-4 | CASRKGVAEAFF
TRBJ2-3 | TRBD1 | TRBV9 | CASSHDIWTGESTQYF
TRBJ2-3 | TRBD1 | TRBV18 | CASSPLPGTETSTDTQYF
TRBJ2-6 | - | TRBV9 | CASTKRASVTSGANVLTF
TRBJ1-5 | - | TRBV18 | CASSRTDNQPQHF
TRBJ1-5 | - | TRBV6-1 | CASSERGGSLHSNQPQHF
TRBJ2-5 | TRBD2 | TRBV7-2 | CASSSSSSGRGETQYF
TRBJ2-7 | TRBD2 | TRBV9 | CASSVSSGTSGDYEQYF
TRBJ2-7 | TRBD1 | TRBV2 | CASSLRGQGYEQYF
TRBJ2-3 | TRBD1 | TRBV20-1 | CSARDLRDRGADTQYF
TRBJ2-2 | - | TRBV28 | CASFPAGQRNTRELFF
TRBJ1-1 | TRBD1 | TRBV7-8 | CASSLTTGALAFF
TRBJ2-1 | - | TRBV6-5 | CASGGTASYNEQFF
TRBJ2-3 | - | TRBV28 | CASSLGTADTQYF
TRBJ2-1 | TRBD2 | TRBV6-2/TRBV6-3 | CASSYSRLAGGSYNEQFF
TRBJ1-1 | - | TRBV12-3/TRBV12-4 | CASSPTDRLNTEAFF
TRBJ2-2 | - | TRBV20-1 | CSARRGSLNTGELFF
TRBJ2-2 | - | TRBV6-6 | CASSYLGGTTSGELFF
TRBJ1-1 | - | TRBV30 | CAWTVGRVLRANTEAFF
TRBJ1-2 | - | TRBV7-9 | CASSSGLLAAGYTF
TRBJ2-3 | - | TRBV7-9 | CASVPDFNTDTQYF
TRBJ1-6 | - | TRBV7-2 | CASSARGSPLHF
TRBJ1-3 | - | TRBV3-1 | CASSRADSGNTIYF
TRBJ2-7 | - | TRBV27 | CASSRTGTYEQYF
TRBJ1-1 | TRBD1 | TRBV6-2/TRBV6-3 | CASSSVSGTGLAFF
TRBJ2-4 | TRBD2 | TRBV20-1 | CSARVEGLAGVLAKNIQYF
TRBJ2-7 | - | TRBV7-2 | CASSSTITSEQYF
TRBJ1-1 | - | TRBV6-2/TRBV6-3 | CASSYSTPTEAFF
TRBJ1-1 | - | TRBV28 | CASRVSNTEAFF
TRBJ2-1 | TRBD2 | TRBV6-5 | CASSSSGPNNEQFF
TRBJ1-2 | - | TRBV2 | CASISGKRNYGRYTF
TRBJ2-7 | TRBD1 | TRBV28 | CASRITGQEPYEQYF
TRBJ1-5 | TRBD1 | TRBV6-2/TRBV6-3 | CASTPGQGSNQPQHF
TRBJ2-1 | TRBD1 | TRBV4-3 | CASSQRTGVYNEQFF
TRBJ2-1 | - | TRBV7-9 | CASSSRTIYNEQFF
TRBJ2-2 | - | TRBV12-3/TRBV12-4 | CASRKGDTGELFF
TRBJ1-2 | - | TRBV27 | CASSLRGGSGYTF
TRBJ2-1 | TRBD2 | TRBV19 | CASSPGLAGGSYNEQFF
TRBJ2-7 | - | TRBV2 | CASSKEPGSTYEQYF
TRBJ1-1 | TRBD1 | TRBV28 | CASSRGGTGRNTEAFF